This entry lists 6 T cell receptor beta chains sequenced from one sample in a study of blood T cells in healthy people across ages. Alongside a J-beta primer mix, a sample-barcoded 5' primer served in a second PCR lasting about 7 to 11 cycles. TCRdb fed the 5' RACE reads into MiXCR, producing one record per CDR3 protein. The sample has hundreds of thousands of distinct CDR3 sequences, under 25% seen once. The sample comprised blood. These receptors were collected from a man between 65 and 85 years old in good health.

The rearrangement uses TRBV20-1 and TRBJ1-4, with D possibly matching TRBD1 (6 bases). The CDR3 is 15 residues long. Germline loops: CDR1 DFQATT, CDR2 SNEGSKA (reference sequence). The V end was cut by 6 bases, the J end by 1 base, with 15 bases between. The CDR3 loop reads CSARTQGGTNEKLFF. In DNA form, the CDR3 reads TGCAGTGCCAGGACACAAGGGGGAACTAATGAAAAACTGTTTTTT.

The V call is TRBV7-9, the J call TRBJ2-1; the match to TRBD2 covers 13 bases. The CDR3 length is 16 residues. The J segment lost 8 bases and the V segment lost 4 bases, leaving 8 bases of the junction unmatched. CDR1 is SEHNR, CDR2 FQNEAQ, per germline (reference sequence). In DNA, the CDR3 is TGTGCCAGCAGCTGGGAACTAGCGGGAGGGTTGTATGAGCAGTTCTTC. It yields the protein CASSWELAGGLYEQFF.

In its sample, this clonotype was seen a few times. The chain employs TRBV15 and TRBJ1-1; D is possibly TRBD1 (5 bases). The V end was cut by 4 bases, the J end by 3 bases, with 15 bases between. This CDR3 is 15 amino acids long. The germline CDR1 and CDR2 sequences are LNHNV and YYDKDF (reference sequence). As DNA, the CDR3 is TGTGCCACCAGCACCACCATCAGGGTCGACACTGAAGCTTTCTTT. As protein: CATSTTIRVDTEAFF.

This clonotype has a handful of counts. The J gene is TRBJ1-1, the V gene TRBV29-1, with D possibly TRBD1 on 5 matching bases. The V and J ends lost 6 bases and 2 bases respectively, with 10 bases between them. Germline loops: CDR1 SQVTM, CDR2 ANQGSEA. This CDR3 is 12 amino acids long. This CDR3 reads CSVQGGNTEAFF. The CDR3 DNA follows: TGCAGCGTCCAGGGAGGAAACACTGAAGCTTTCTTT.

The V call is TRBV28, the J call TRBJ2-3; D is possibly TRBD2 (6 bases). The V end was cut by 6 bases, the J end by 5 bases, with 15 bases between. The CDR3 contains 14 residues. Germline CDR1 is MDHEN and CDR2 is SYDVKM. The CDR3 nucleotides read TGTGCCAGCAGCCCTGGTGGGCGGGGAGATACGCAGTATTTT. Amino acids: CASSPGGRGDTQYF.

J is TRBJ2-5 and V is TRBV2, with 11 positions matching TRBD1. With V trimmed by 6 bases and J by 5 bases, 8 bases remained unmatched. The CDR3 sequence is 15 residues long. CDR1 is SNHLY and CDR2 is FYNNEI in the germline V gene. This chain's CDR3 is CASSPRGQGAETQYF. The DNA of the CDR3 is TGTGCCAGCAGCCCCCGTGGACAGGGGGCTGAGACCCAGTACTTC.